The 8 T cell receptor beta chains presented below share a single source sample, sequenced in a study of cytomegalovirus exposure and HLA in healthy donors. The table came from immunoSEQ multiplex PCR; TCRdb's copy has only in-frame clones and leaves some out. Among some 48,000 clones listed, 88% were seen once. What was sequenced was PBMCs. These receptors were obtained from a woman in her 30s in good health and CMV-seronegative.

The rearrangement links TRBV28 to TRBJ1-1; the D gene is possibly TRBD1 (5 bases). Trimming pared 6 bases from V and 4 bases from J, leaving 9 bases between. Germline CDR1 reads MDHEN; CDR2 reads SYDVKM. The CDR3 loop spans 12 amino acids. The CDR3 sequence: CASSMGGTEAFF. In DNA form, the CDR3 reads TGTGCCAGCAGCATGGGGGGCACTGAAGCTTTCTTT.

The V call is TRBV5-5, the J call TRBJ1-5; D gene ambiguous. The V and J ends lost 2 bases and 2 bases respectively, with 11 bases between them. There are 15 residues in the CDR3. From germline, CDR1 is SGHKS and CDR2 YYEKEE (reference sequence). CDR3 DNA sequence: TGTGCCAGCAGCTTTTGGGAGGGTGGCAATCAGCCCCAGCATTTT. Translating gives CASSFWEGGNQPQHF.

The chain has TRBV7-2 and TRBJ1-2, with 8 bases matching TRBD1. Germline lookup yields CDR1 SGHTA and CDR2 FQGNSA. J was trimmed by 6 bases and V by 5 bases; bases with no gene match: 8. The CDR3 extends over 14 amino acids. CDR3 DNA: TGTGCCAGCAGCACATCGGACAGGGTGAATGGCTACACCTTC. Its protein is CASSTSDRVNGYTF.

By share, this clone counts as medium-sized. The V and J genes are TRBV9 and TRBJ1-2; 8 nucleotides align to TRBD1. The junction had 5 bases not matched to a gene; V was cut back by 0 bases and J by 7 bases. The CDR3 has 14 amino acids. Germline CDR1 and CDR2: SGDLS and YYNGEE. CDR3 amino acids: CASSVGGQGRGYTF. The CDR3, as DNA: TGTGCCAGCAGCGTAGGAGGACAGGGCCGTGGCTACACCTTC.

The gene calls are TRBV10-3 and TRBJ2-1; tentative D call: TRBD2 (5 bases). There are 11 residues in the CDR3. CDR1 and CDR2 from the germline V gene are ENHRY and SYGVKD. V was cut by 3 bases and J by 12 bases, with 9 bases left in between. The CDR3 DNA reads as TGTGCCATCAGTGATAATACTAGGCAGTTCTTC. This gives the protein CAISDNTRQFF.

The V and J genes are TRBV7-6 and TRBJ2-2; the D is unclear. This CDR3 region has 13 residues. V dropped 5 bases and J dropped 5 bases, with 9 bases sitting between them. Germline values: CDR1 SGHVS, CDR2 FNYEAQ. The CDR3 DNA is TGTGCCAGCAGCCTCAGGTTAACCGGGGAGCTGTTTTTT. Protein product: CASSLRLTGELFF.

The rearrangement uses TRBV27 and TRBJ1-1, with a tentative D call TRBD1 (5 bases). The V end lost 8 bases, the J end lost 1 base, and 20 bases lay between the germline ends. This CDR3 is 16 amino acids long. Germline loops: CDR1 MNHEY, CDR2 SMNVEV (reference sequence). CDR3 protein: CASLRGRGHTNTEAFF. CDR3 coding DNA: TGTGCCAGCCTAAGAGGCCGCGGACACACGAACACTGAAGCTTTCTTT.

The rearrangement links TRBV4-1 to TRBJ2-1; 11 positions match TRBD2. V was clipped by 0 bases and J by 8 bases; unmatched bases: 6. Germline lookup yields CDR1 MGHRA and CDR2 YSYEKL. The length of the CDR3 is 16 residues. The DNA for the CDR3 is TGCGCCAGCAGCCAAGAAGGGATAGCGGGAGGGTATGAGCAGTTCTTC. It translates to CASSQEGIAGGYEQFF.